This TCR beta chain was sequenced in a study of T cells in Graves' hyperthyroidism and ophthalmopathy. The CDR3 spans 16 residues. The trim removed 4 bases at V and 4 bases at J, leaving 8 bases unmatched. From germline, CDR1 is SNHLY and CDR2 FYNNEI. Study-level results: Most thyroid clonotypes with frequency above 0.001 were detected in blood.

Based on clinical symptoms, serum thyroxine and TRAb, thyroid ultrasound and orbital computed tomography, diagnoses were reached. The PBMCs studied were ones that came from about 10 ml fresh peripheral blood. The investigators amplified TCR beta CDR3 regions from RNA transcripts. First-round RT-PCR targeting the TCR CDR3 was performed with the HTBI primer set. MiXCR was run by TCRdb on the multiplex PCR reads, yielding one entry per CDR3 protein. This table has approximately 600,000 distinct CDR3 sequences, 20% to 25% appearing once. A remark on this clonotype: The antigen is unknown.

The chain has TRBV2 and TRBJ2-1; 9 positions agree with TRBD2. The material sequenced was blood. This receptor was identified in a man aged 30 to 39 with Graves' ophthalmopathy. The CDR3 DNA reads TGTGCCAGCAGTGCACGCGGGAGGGAACGATACAATGAGCAGTTCTTC. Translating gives CASSARGRERYNEQFF.